Below are 9 T cell receptor beta chains sequenced from a single sample in a study of blood T cells in healthy people across ages. A J-beta primer mix and a sample-barcoded 5' primer were used in a second PCR of about 7 to 12 cycles. One entry per CDR3 protein results from TCRdb running MiXCR on the 5' RACE reads. Of about 1.6 million distinct CDR3 sequences detected, around 36% appear once; the ten largest clones hold around 10%. The source material was blood. The receptors here all came from a woman aged 25 to 39 in good health.

The chain employs TRBV30 and TRBJ1-2; no clear D. The CDR3 has 14 residues. V lost 4 bases and J 2 bases, leaving 14 bases between the germline ends. Germline V gene sequence: CDR1 GTSNPN, CDR2 SVGIG (reference sequence). The chain's CDR3 is CAWNARTENYGYTF. In DNA, the CDR3 is TGTGCCTGGAATGCCCGGACGGAGAACTATGGCTACACCTTC.

This clonotype was found a few times. The chain recombines TRBV7-3 with TRBJ1-5; possibly TRBD1 for D (5 bases). Trimming took 11 bases from V and 9 from J, leaving 20 bases between them. CDR3 size: 13 residues. From germline, CDR1 is SGHTA and CDR2 FQGTGA. The CDR3 region has the DNA TGTGCCCCCGGTCGGGGGGTTTATTGGCCCCAGCATTTT. Protein sequence: CAPGRGVYWPQHF.

This clonotype was seen a handful of times. The J gene is TRBJ1-1, the V gene TRBV27; D remains unclear. CDR1 is MNHEY, CDR2 SMNVEV, per germline (reference sequence). V dropped 0 bases and J dropped 5 bases, with 13 bases sitting between them. The CDR3 is 15 amino acids. The CDR3 DNA reads TGTGCCAGCAGTTTATCGCCGCAGTATGATACTGAAGCTTTCTTT. It is translated as CASSLSPQYDTEAFF.

About this clonotype: This may be a read error, as it is one base from a much larger clone. The chain uses TRBV29-1 and TRBJ2-3, with TRBD2 identical over 7 bases. This CDR3 has 15 residues. Germline CDR1 reads SQVTM; CDR2 reads ANQGSEA. CDR3 in amino acids: CRAWASGFSTDTRYF. The CDR3 DNA follows: TGCAGGGCATGGGCTAGCGGCTTTAGCACAGATACGCGGTATTTT.

This clonotype showed up just a few times. A clone one base away is much larger, so this may be a read error. The chain recombines TRBV12-3 or TRBV12-4 with TRBJ2-3; tentatively, D is TRBD2 (5 bases). The CDR3 consists of 10 residues. The CDR3 loop is CASRGDAQYF. CDR3 sequence (DNA): TGTGCCAGCAGGGGAGATGCGCAGTATTTT.

The V call is TRBV28, the J call TRBJ2-7; 7 bases map to TRBD1. Trimming took 5 bases from V and 3 from J; bases not matched to a gene: 10. This CDR3 region has 15 residues. Looked up from germline, CDR1 is MDHEN and CDR2 is SYDVKM. The CDR3 reads CASSPEYRGIYEQYF. CDR3 sequence (DNA): TGTGCCAGCAGTCCTGAGTACAGGGGAATCTACGAGCAGTACTTC.

This clonotype has at least ten counts. The chain recombines TRBV27 with TRBJ2-3, with no clear D. In germline, CDR1 is MNHEY, CDR2 SMNVEV (reference sequence). Trimming took off 2 bases at V and 0 bases at J, with 6 bases between the two ends. CDR3 length equals 14 residues. The CDR3 DNA sequence: TGTGCCAGCAGTTTACGACTTAGCACAGATACGCAGTATTTT. This sequence encodes CASSLRLSTDTQYF.

This clonotype was counted between two and nine times. The chain couples TRBV10-3 to TRBJ2-3; D call uncertain. The germline V gene encodes CDR1 ENHRY and CDR2 SYGVKD. Trimming took 6 bases from V and 1 from J, leaving 11 bases between them. CDR3 length equals 14 residues. CDR3 coding DNA: TGTGCCATCAGAGGCGACGGAGGCACAGATACGCAGTATTTT. This sequence encodes CAIRGDGGTDTQYF.

The table lists this clonotype with a few counts. The germline gene is not matched at one end of the junction; a read error may be the cause. The chain uses TRBV5-1 and TRBJ2-7, with 7 bases aligning to TRBD1. There are 14 residues in the CDR3. Per germline, CDR1 SGHRS and CDR2 YFSETQ. The DNA of the CDR3 is TGCGCTAGCAGCCCCCGAGGGACAGACTACGAGCAGTACTTC. Protein sequence: CASSPRGTDYEQYF.